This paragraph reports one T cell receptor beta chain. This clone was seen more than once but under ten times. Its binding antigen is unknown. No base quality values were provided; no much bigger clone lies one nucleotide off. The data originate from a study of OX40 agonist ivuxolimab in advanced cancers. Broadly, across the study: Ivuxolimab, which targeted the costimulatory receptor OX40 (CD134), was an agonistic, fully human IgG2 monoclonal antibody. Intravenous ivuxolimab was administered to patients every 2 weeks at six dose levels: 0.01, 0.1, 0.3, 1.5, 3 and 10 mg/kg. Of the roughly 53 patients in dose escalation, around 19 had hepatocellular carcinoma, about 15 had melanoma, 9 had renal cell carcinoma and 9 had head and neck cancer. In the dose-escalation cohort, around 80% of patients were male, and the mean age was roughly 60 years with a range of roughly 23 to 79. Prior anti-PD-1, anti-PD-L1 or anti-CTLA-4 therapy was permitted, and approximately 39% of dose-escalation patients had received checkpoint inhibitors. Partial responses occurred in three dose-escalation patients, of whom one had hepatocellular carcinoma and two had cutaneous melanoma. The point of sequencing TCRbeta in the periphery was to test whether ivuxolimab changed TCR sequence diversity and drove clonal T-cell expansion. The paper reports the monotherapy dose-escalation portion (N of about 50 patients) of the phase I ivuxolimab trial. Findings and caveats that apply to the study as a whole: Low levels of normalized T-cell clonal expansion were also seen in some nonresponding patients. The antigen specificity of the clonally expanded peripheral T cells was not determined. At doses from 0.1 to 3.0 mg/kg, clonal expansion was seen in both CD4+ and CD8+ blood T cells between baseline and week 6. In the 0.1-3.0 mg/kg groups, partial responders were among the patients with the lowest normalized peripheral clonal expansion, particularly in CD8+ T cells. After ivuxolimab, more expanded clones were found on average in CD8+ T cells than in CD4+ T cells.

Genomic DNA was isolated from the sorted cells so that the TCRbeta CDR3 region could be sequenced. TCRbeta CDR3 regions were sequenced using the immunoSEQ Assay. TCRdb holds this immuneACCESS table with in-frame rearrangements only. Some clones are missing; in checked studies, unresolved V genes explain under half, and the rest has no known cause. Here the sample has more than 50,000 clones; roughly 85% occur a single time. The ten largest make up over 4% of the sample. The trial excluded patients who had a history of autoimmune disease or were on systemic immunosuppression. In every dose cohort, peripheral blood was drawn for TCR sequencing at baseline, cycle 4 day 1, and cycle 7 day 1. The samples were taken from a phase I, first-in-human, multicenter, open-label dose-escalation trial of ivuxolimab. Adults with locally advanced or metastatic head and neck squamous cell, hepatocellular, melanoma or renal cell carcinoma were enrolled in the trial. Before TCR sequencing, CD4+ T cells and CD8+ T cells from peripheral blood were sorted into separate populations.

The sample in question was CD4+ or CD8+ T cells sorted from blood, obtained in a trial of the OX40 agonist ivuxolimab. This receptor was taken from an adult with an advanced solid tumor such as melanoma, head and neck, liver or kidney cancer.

The DNA sequence is as follows: TGTGCCAGTAGTAAAGTCCACCGGACAGACAATTCACCCCTCCACTTT. Protein translation: CASSKVHRTDNSPLHF. The chain employs TRBV19 and TRBJ1-6; the D segment could be TRBD1, given 6 matching bases. Taken from the germline V gene (reference sequence), the CDR1 and CDR2 loops are LNHDA and SQIVND. The CDR3 holds 16 amino acids from the cysteine to the phenylalanine. CDR3 DNA only is kept here, 48 bases in frame from base 1. V was cut back by 4 bases and J by 7 bases, leaving a gap of 17 bases between them.